The 25 T cell receptor beta chains in this list originate from one sample, sequenced in a study of control samples from healthy donors and cancer patients. TCRdb's copy holds only in-frame clones and misses some; the assay was immunoSEQ multiplex PCR. The profile shows roughly 89,000 clones, 75% to 95% of them singletons. The sample taken for sequencing was blood. The receptors derive from a man in his fifties or sixties in good health.

V usage is TRBV3-1 (or the pseudogene TRBV3-2) and J usage is TRBJ1-1; D gene ambiguous. The CDR3 runs to 14 residues. Trimming cost V 2 bases and J 0 bases, with 7 bases left between them. Germline CDR1 LGHDT, CDR2 YNNKEL (reference sequence). CDR3 DNA: TGTGCCAGCAGCCAAAGCCAGTTGAACACTGAAGCTTTCTTT. Encoded protein: CASSQSQLNTEAFF.

This chain uses TRBV10-3 with TRBJ1-2; 7 nucleotides agree with TRBD1. The CDR3 spans 13 residues. CDR1 is ENHRY, CDR2 SYGVKD, per germline. V dropped 4 bases and J dropped 4; count of bases not matched to a gene: 3. For the CDR3, the DNA is TGTGCCATCAGTGGGGGGACAGTCTATGGCTACACCTTC. Translating gives CAISGGTVYGYTF.

The chain recombines TRBV24-1 with TRBJ2-1; D not certain. The CDR3 extends over 13 amino acids. V was shortened by 9 bases and J by 4 bases, with 12 bases between the two germline ends. Germline V lookup: CDR1 KGHDR, CDR2 SFDVKD. The CDR3 loop is CATGFGAYNEQFF. CDR3 coding DNA: TGTGCCACCGGGTTTGGAGCTTACAATGAGCAGTTCTTC.

The chain carries TRBV25-1 and TRBJ1-2, with D maybe TRBD1 (5 bases). Germline V gene data show CDR1 as MGHDK and CDR2 as SYGVNS. V dropped 4 bases and J dropped 4 bases, with 13 bases sitting between them. The CDR3 runs to 14 residues. DNA for the CDR3: TGTGCCAGCAGTGGGGTGGGGGGAGGCTATGGCTACACCTTC. It is translated as CASSGVGGGYGYTF.

The rearrangement links TRBV15 to TRBJ1-4; 9 bases are shared with TRBD1. V lost 0 bases and J lost 8; bases outside the gene matches: 10. This CDR3 spans 17 amino acids. Germline CDR1 and CDR2: LNHNV and YYDKDF (reference sequence). CDR3 sequence reads: CATSRDPRDRVYEKLFF. The CDR3 DNA reads as TGTGCCACCAGCAGAGATCCGAGGGACAGGGTATACGAAAAACTGTTTTTT.

This sequence joins TRBV10-3 and TRBJ1-6; weak D call: TRBD1 (5 bases). Germline CDR1 reads ENHRY; CDR2 reads SYGVKD. This CDR3 is built from 15 residues. V was shortened by 6 bases and J by 6 bases, with 15 bases between the two germline ends. The DNA for the CDR3 is TGTGCCATCAGAGAAGGGGATGTTGCTAATTCACCCCTCCACTTT. Protein: CAIREGDVANSPLHF.

This chain links TRBV2 with TRBJ2-5; D perhaps matches TRBD1 (5 bases). Trimming pared 1 base from V and 7 bases from J, leaving 7 bases between. CDR1 and CDR2 from the germline V gene are SNHLY and FYNNEI. The CDR3 length is 12 residues. The CDR3 coding sequence is TGTGCCAGCAGTGAAGGTCAGGGGACCCAGTACTTC. Encoded protein: CASSEGQGTQYF.

The chain's CDR3 is CASSQGPNYGYTF. The CDR3 region has the DNA TGTGCCAGTAGTCAGGGTCCTAACTATGGCTACACCTTC. The rearrangement links TRBV19 to TRBJ1-2, with a tentative D call TRBD1 (5 bases). V lost 5 bases to trimming and J lost 0 bases, with 7 bases between them. The germline gives CDR1 LNHDA, CDR2 SQIVND (reference sequence). CDR3 length equals 13 residues.

The chain carries TRBV6-1 and TRBJ1-3; D is unclear. CDR1 is MNHNS and CDR2 is SASEGT in the germline V gene. The length of the CDR3 is 17 residues. The V and J ends lost 2 bases and 0 bases respectively, with 14 bases between them. The CDR3 DNA sequence: TGTGCCAGCAGTGAAAGGAACAGCCTCCTCTCTGGAAACACCATATATTTT. Amino acid sequence: CASSERNSLLSGNTIYF.

V and J are TRBV2 and TRBJ2-5, with D possibly called TRBD1 or TRBD2 (5 bases each). From germline, CDR1 is SNHLY and CDR2 FYNNEI. Between the trimmed V and J ends, which lost 6 bases and 5 bases, there was a span of 7 bases. The CDR3 has 11 amino acids. The CDR3 loop reads CASRGEETQYF. DNA for the CDR3: TGTGCCAGCAGAGGGGAGGAGACCCAGTACTTC.

The chain recombines TRBV12-3 or TRBV12-4 with TRBJ1-2; D not certain. The ends were cut back, 6 bases at V and 3 bases at J, with 11 bases in the middle. This CDR3 spans 13 amino acids. CDR3: CASSVGLDYGYTF. The CDR3 DNA reads TGTGCCAGCAGCGTCGGGTTAGACTATGGCTACACCTTC.

The chain links TRBV4-1 to TRBJ1-3; D remains unclear. V lost 1 base and J lost 0, with 7 bases in between. In germline, CDR1 is MGHRA, CDR2 YSYEKL. There are 15 residues in the CDR3. CDR3 in DNA: TGCGCCAGCAGCCAAGTTCCGGGCTCTGGAAACACCATATATTTT. This gives the protein CASSQVPGSGNTIYF.

The CDR3 loop reads CSASAGLMTDTQYF. CDR3 bases: TGCAGTGCTAGTGCGGGGTTGATGACAGATACGCAGTATTTT. This chain links TRBV20-1 with TRBJ2-3; D might be TRBD2 (6 bases). The CDR3 has 14 residues. Trimming shortened V by 3 bases and J by 3 bases, and 13 bases separated the two germline ends. The germline gives CDR1 DFQATT, CDR2 SNEGSKA (reference sequence).

The gene calls are TRBV23-1 and TRBJ1-1, with unresolved D. TRBV23-1 is marked as an open reading frame, function uncertain. The CDR3 totals 9 residues. V was shortened by 6 bases and J by 8 bases, with 4 bases between the two germline ends. The chain's CDR3 is CASSREAFF. CDR3 coding DNA: TGCGCCAGCAGCAGGGAAGCTTTCTTT.

V usage is TRBV19 and J usage is TRBJ1-5; 7 positions agree with TRBD1. The ends lost 7 bases at V and 2 bases at J; junction bases unmatched: 8. The CDR3 length is 15 residues. Germline V lookup: CDR1 LNHDA, CDR2 SQIVND (reference sequence). The CDR3 DNA sequence: TGTGCCAGTACCCCGCAGACAGGGCGCAATCAGCCCCAGCATTTT. It translates to CASTPQTGRNQPQHF.

The chain uses TRBV7-7 and TRBJ2-5, with D possibly being TRBD2 (6 bases). The CDR3 spans 15 residues. CDR1 is SSHAT, CDR2 FNYEAQ, per germline (reference sequence). Deletions cut 7 bases from V and 4 bases from J, with 19 bases between. The CDR3 DNA reads as TGTGCCAGCACCGAAGGGACCTCCGGGGGAGAGACCCAGTACTTC. It yields the protein CASTEGTSGGETQYF.

The rearrangement uses TRBV9 and TRBJ1-2; 9 bases fit TRBD1. With V trimmed by 3 bases and J by 4 bases, 4 bases remained unmatched. Germline loops: CDR1 SGDLS, CDR2 YYNGEE. The CDR3 contains 14 residues. The CDR3 here is CASSAADRGYGYTF. CDR3 DNA: TGTGCCAGCAGCGCCGCGGACAGGGGCTATGGCTACACCTTC.

Concerning this clone itself: The same CDR3 can be traced to other DNA sequences in this sample. The rearrangement uses TRBV3-1 (or the pseudogene TRBV3-2) and TRBJ1-1, with D unresolved. Trimming cost V 1 base and J 0 bases, with 6 bases left between them. In germline, CDR1 is LGHDT, CDR2 YNNKEL (reference sequence). The CDR3 is made up of 14 amino acids. The CDR3, as DNA: TGTGCCAGCAGCCAAGTAGGGCTGAACACTGAAGCTTTCTTT. Translation gives CASSQVGLNTEAFF.

The table lists this clone with a count of one. The V call is TRBV29-1, the J call TRBJ1-5; TRBD1 is a possible D gene (5 bases). V shed 1 base and J shed 9 bases, with 10 bases lying between them. Germline loops: CDR1 SQVTM, CDR2 ANQGSEA. This CDR3 is 12 amino acids long. The CDR3 loop reads CSVEGTGGPQHF. In DNA, the CDR3 is TGCAGCGTTGAAGGGACGGGGGGGCCCCAGCATTTT.

V gene TRBV10-3 combines with J gene TRBJ1-2; 7 positions match TRBD1. Looked up from germline, CDR1 is ENHRY and CDR2 is SYGVKD. V lost 10 bases to trimming and J lost 7 bases; unmatched junction nucleotides: 9. The CDR3 covers 12 residues. CDR3 in amino acids: CANQGGQGGYTF. The CDR3 bases are TGTGCCAATCAGGGGGGGCAAGGTGGCTACACCTTC.

The rearrangement joins TRBV27 to TRBJ1-1, with D possibly matching TRBD1 (5 bases). Trimming took 4 bases from V and 1 from J, leaving 10 bases between them. Per the germline V gene, CDR1 is MNHEY and CDR2 is SMNVEV (reference sequence). The CDR3 has 14 amino acids. Written as DNA, the CDR3 is TGTGCCAGCAGTTCCGGGACCGGGAACACTGAAGCTTTCTTT. Residues: CASSSGTGNTEAFF.

J is TRBJ2-5 and V is TRBV12-5; D may be TRBD1 (6 bases). The germline gives CDR1 LGHNT, CDR2 FRNRAP. The CDR3 runs 15 residues. Trimming stripped 5 bases from V and 2 bases from J, with 15 bases between. This CDR3 is CASGAGLRGQETQYF. CDR3 DNA: TGTGCTAGTGGTGCAGGACTGAGGGGGCAAGAGACCCAGTACTTC.

This clone was counted a few times. The chain has TRBV7-9 and TRBJ1-4, with D unresolved. The CDR3 totals 11 residues. Germline loops: CDR1 SEHNR, CDR2 FQNEAQ (reference sequence). V lost 2 bases and J lost 8, with 3 bases in between. DNA for the CDR3: TGTGCCAGCAGCTTATCCGAAAAACTGTTTTTT. Translated: CASSLSEKLFF.

The chain employs TRBV6-5 and TRBJ1-1, with D possibly TRBD1 on 6 matching bases. CDR3 size: 14 residues. Trimming cost V 6 bases and J 13 bases, with 24 bases left between them. CDR1 is MNHEY, CDR2 SVGAGI, per germline. For the CDR3, the DNA is TGTGCCAGCAGCCTGAACAGGGAGAATCGGAAGGTTTTCTTT. Encoded protein: CASSLNRENRKVFF.

The V and J genes are TRBV27 and TRBJ1-3; D unclear. This CDR3 is built from 14 residues. Looked up from germline, CDR1 is MNHEY and CDR2 is SMNVEV (reference sequence). Trimming removed 6 bases at V and 1 base at J, with 10 bases between. The CDR3 DNA sequence: TGTGCCAGCAGACCTGGGCAGTCTGGAAACACCATATATTTT. Translation: CASRPGQSGNTIYF.